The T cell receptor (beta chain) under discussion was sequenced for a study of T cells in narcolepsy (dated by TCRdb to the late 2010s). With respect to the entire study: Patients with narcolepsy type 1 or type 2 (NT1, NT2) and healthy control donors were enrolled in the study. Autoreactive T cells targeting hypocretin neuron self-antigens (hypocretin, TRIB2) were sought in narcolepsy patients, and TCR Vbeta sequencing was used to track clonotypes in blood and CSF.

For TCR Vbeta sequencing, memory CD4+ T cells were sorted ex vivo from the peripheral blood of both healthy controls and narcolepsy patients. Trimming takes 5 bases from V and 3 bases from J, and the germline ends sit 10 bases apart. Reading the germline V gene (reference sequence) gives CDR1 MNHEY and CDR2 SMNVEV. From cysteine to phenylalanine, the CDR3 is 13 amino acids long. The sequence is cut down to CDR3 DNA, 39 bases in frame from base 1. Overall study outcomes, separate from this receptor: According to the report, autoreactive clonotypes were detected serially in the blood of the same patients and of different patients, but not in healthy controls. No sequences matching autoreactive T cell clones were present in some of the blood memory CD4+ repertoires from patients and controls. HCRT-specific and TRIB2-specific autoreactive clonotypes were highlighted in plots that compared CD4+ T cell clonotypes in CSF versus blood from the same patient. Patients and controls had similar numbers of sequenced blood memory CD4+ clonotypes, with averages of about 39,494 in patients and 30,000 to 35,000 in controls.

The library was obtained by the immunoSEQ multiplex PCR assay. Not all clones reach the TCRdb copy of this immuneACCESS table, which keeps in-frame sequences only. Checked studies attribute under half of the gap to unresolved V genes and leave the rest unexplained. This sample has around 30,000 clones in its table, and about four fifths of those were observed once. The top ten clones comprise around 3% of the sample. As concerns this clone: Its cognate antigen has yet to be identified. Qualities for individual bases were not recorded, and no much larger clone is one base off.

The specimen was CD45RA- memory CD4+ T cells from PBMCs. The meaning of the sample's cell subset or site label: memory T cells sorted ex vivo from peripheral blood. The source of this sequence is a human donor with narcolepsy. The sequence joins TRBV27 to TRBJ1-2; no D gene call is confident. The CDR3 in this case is CASSPREHYGYTF. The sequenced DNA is TGTGCCAGCAGTCCTCGCGAGCACTATGGCTACACCTTC.